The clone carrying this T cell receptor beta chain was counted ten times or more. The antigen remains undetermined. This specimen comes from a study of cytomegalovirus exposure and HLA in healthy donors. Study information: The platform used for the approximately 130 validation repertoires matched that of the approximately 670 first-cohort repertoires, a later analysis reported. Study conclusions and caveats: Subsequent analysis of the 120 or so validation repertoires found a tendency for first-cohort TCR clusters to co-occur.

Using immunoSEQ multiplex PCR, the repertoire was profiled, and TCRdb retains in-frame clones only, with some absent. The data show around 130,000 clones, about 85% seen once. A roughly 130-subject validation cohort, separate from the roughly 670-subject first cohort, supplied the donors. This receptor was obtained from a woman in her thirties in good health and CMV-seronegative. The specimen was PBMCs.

The CDR3 loop reads CASSQTPSGMQYF. CDR3 DNA sequence: TGCGCCAGCAGCCAAACTCCCTCGGGAATGCAGTACTTC. The J gene is TRBJ2-7, the V gene TRBV4-3; tentatively, D is TRBD2 (5 bases). The CDR3 consists of 13 residues. Germline-derived CDR1 and CDR2 are LGHNA and YSLEER. V lost 2 bases, J lost 9 bases, and 14 bases lay in between.